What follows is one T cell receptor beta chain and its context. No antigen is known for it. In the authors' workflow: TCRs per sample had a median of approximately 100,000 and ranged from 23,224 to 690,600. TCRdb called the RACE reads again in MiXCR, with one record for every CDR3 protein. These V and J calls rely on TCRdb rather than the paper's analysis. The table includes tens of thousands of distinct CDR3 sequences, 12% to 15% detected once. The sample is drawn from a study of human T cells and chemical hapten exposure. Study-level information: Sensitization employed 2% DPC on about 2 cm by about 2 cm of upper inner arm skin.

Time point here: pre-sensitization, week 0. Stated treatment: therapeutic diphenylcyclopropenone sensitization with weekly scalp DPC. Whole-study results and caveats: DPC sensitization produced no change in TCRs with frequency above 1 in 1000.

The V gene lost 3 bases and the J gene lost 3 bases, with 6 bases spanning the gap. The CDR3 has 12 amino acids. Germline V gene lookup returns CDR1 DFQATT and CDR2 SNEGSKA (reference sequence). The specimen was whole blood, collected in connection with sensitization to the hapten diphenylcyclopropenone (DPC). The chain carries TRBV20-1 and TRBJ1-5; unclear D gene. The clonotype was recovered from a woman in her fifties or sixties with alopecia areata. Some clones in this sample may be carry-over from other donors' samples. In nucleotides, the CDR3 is TGCAGTGCTAGTTATACCAATCAGCCCCAGCATTTT. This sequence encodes CSASYTNQPQHF.